The 26 T cell receptor beta chains in this list originate from one sample, sequenced in a study of radiation and T cells in renal cell carcinoma. Produced via immunoSEQ multiplex PCR; TCRdb's table is partial and in-frame only. Found here are about 50,000 clones, roughly 84% of them singletons; the top ten hold 25% to 35%. Time point described: baseline pretreatment blood. Noted treatment: 15 Gy SBRT to primary tumor, nephrectomy 4 weeks later. Sequences were derived from blood, sampled from a patient whose treatment included radiotherapy and nephrectomy. These receptors were collected from a woman in her seventies with renal cell carcinoma.

The J gene is TRBJ1-3, the V gene TRBV6-1, with D unclear. Trimming took 3 bases from V and 0 from J, leaving 12 bases between them. The CDR3 runs 16 residues. Germline V gene sequence: CDR1 MNHNS, CDR2 SASEGT. This chain's CDR3 is CASSERPISSGNTIYF. The CDR3 nucleotides are TGTGCCAGCAGTGAGCGACCGATTTCCTCTGGAAACACCATATATTTT.

The chain uses TRBV10-3 and TRBJ2-7; a weak D match, TRBD1 (5 bases). The CDR3 has 14 residues. CDR1 and CDR2 from the germline V gene are ENHRY and SYGVKD. V was shortened by 2 bases and J by 2 bases, with 10 bases between the two germline ends. DNA for the CDR3: TGTGCCATCAGTGAGACCCCAGGGACCTACGAGCAGTACTTC. Its protein is CAISETPGTYEQYF.

This chain joins TRBV6-1 and TRBJ1-2; 7 positions match TRBD1. The length of the CDR3 is 15 residues. Germline assignment: CDR1 MNHNS and CDR2 SASEGT. The J segment lost 5 bases and the V segment lost 4 bases, leaving 10 bases of the junction unmatched. CDR3 in amino acids: CASSAQTGVGYGYTF. The CDR3 DNA follows: TGTGCCAGCAGTGCCCAAACAGGGGTCGGGTATGGCTACACCTTC.

This clone was observed many times. This sequence joins TRBV5-1 and TRBJ2-1; a possible D gene is TRBD1 (6 bases). Deletions cut 0 bases from V and 2 bases from J, with 9 bases between. Germline V CDR1 and CDR2: SGHRS, YFSETQ. The CDR3 extends over 15 amino acids. DNA for the CDR3: TGCGCCAGCAGCTTGGTAGAGGGGGCCTACAATGAGCAGTTCTTC. It specifies CASSLVEGAYNEQFF.

V usage is TRBV7-2 and J usage is TRBJ2-1, with 13 bases identical to TRBD2. Trimming at V came to 7 bases and at J to 9 bases, leaving 15 bases not matched to a gene. Germline CDR1 is SGHTA and CDR2 is FQGNSA. The length of the CDR3 is 17 residues. The CDR3 DNA reads as TGTGCCAGCAACCCACCGGGACTAGCGGGGCCGGCGGGTGAGCAGTTCTTC. As protein: CASNPPGLAGPAGEQFF.

In regard to this clone: Relative to the germline gene, one junction end is altered; a read error may explain this. The gene calls are TRBV10-2 and TRBJ1-6; 7 nucleotides align to TRBD1. Per germline, CDR1 WSHSY and CDR2 SAAADI. CDR3 size: 16 residues. The CDR3 DNA follows: TGTGCCAGCAGTCGGGACAGTCCGACCTATAATTCACCCCTCCACTTT. The encoded protein is CASSRDSPTYNSPLHF.

This clone has a single count. CDR3 sequence: CASSLGTSANNEQFF. Written as DNA, the CDR3 is TGTGCCAGCAGCTTAGGGACTAGCGCCAACAATGAGCAGTTCTTC. This rearrangement joins TRBV7-9 to TRBJ2-1, with 9 positions matching TRBD2. The V segment lost 1 base and the J segment 5 bases; nucleotides outside the gene matches: 3. Germline CDR1 is SEHNR and CDR2 is FQNEAQ (reference sequence). The CDR3 has 15 amino acids.

This chain links TRBV11-1 with TRBJ1-1, with D hard to call. Germline CDR1 is SGHAT and CDR2 is FQDESV (reference sequence). The CDR3 loop spans 14 amino acids. Trimming took 1 base from V and 0 from J, leaving 6 bases between them. The CDR3 reads CASSLGIMNTEAFF. CDR3 nucleotides: TGTGCCAGCAGCTTAGGCATCATGAACACTGAAGCTTTCTTT. The whole variable domain, filled in from reference TRBV11-1 and TRBJ1-1, reads EAEVAQSPRYKITEKSQAVAFWCDPISGHATLYWYRQILGQGPELLVQFQDESVVDDSQLPKDRFSAERLKGVDSTLKIQPAELGDSAMYLCASSLGIMNTEAFFGQGTRLTVV.

The chain couples TRBV7-8 to TRBJ2-5; TRBD2 is a possible D gene (6 bases). Germline values: CDR1 SGHVS, CDR2 FQNEAQ. V lost 5 bases to trimming and J lost 4 bases, with 8 bases between them. The CDR3 has 12 residues. The CDR3 DNA follows: TGTGCCAGCAGCGGGGGAGGAGAGACCCAGTACTTC. It codes for CASSGGGETQYF. Filled out from reference TRBV7-8 and TRBJ2-5, the complete variable domain reads GAGVSQSPRYKVAKRGQDVALRCDPISGHVSLFWYQQALGQGPEFLTYFQNEAQLDKSGLPSDRFFAERPEGSVSTLKIQRTQQEDSAVYLCASSGGGETQYFGPGTRLLVL.

The chain recombines TRBV2 with TRBJ1-1; 7 positions match TRBD1. V lost 1 base and J lost 8; bases outside the gene matches: 7. Germline values: CDR1 SNHLY, CDR2 FYNNEI. This CDR3 has 14 residues. The CDR3 protein is CASSEGYPGQEAFF. The CDR3 region has the DNA TGTGCCAGCAGTGAAGGGTACCCGGGACAGGAAGCTTTCTTT.

The rearrangement joins TRBV19 to TRBJ1-1; D uncertain. CDR1 and CDR2 (germline): LNHDA, SQIVND (reference sequence). The CDR3 loop spans 13 amino acids. The V and J ends lost 1 base and 4 bases respectively, with 7 bases between them. CDR3 DNA: TGTGCCAGTAGTATAGGGGAAGGCACTGAAGCTTTCTTT. It translates to CASSIGEGTEAFF.

The sample holds a few counts of this clone. V and J are TRBV21-1 and TRBJ1-2. TRBV21-1 is listed as a pseudogene. The CDR3 length is 12 residues. The CDR3 protein is CASYQGGFGYTF. For the CDR3, the DNA is TGTGCCAGTTACCAGGGGGGGTTTGGCTACACCTTC.

The V gene is TRBV5-6, the J gene TRBJ1-2; D perhaps matches TRBD1 (6 bases). CDR1 SGHDT and CDR2 YYEEEE come from the germline V gene. This CDR3 has 14 residues. V was pared by 1 base and J by 4 bases, with 11 bases between. The DNA for the CDR3 is TGTGCCAGCAGCTTGACCGGGGGCGTCTATGGCTACACCTTC. It codes for CASSLTGGVYGYTF. Looking up the rest from reference TRBV5-6 and TRBJ1-2 gives the full variable domain: DAGVTQSPTHLIKTRGQQVTLRCSPKSGHDTVSWYQQALGQGPQFIFQYYEEEERQRGNFPDRFSGHQFPNYSSELNVNALLLGDSALYLCASSLTGGVYGYTFGSGTRLTVV.

The CDR3 bases are TGTGCCAGCAGCCCCGGAGGGTGGGGGGAAGAGTACTTC. This gives the protein CASSPGGWGEEYF. The chain links TRBV7-9 to TRBJ2-5; D perhaps matches TRBD2 (6 bases). The CDR3 length is 13 residues. Germline V gives CDR1 SEHNR, CDR2 FQNEAQ (reference sequence). With 5 bases removed from V and 12 bases from J, the gap between germline ends came to 19 bases. The full variable domain, its missing parts supplied by reference TRBV7-9 and TRBJ2-5, is DTGVSQNPRHKITKRGQNVTFRCDPISEHNRLYWYRQTLGQGPEFLTYFQNEAQLEKSRLLSDRFSAERPKGSFSTLEIQRTEQGDSAMYLCASSPGGWGEEYFGPGTRLLVL.

The rearrangement joins TRBV7-2 to TRBJ2-2, with D possibly being TRBD1 (5 bases). The CDR3 is 14 amino acids. Germline assignment: CDR1 SGHTA and CDR2 FQGNSA. Trimming cost V 2 bases and J 2 bases, with 6 bases left between them. The DNA for the CDR3 is TGTGCCAGCAGCTTAACAGGCAACACCGGGGAGCTGTTTTTT. Translated, it gives CASSLTGNTGELFF.

The chain uses TRBV2 and TRBJ1-5; 9 bases map to TRBD1. The CDR3 runs to 15 residues. Trimming at V came to 6 bases and at J to 5 bases, leaving 8 bases not matched to a gene. CDR1 and CDR2 from the germline V gene are SNHLY and FYNNEI. CDR3 DNA sequence: TGTGCCAGCAGGGGGGAAACAGGGGGCGATCAGCCCCAGCATTTT. Encoded protein: CASRGETGGDQPQHF.

This clone was detected a few times. The chain combines TRBV15 with TRBJ2-3; D uncertain. The germline V gene encodes CDR1 LNHNV and CDR2 YYDKDF (reference sequence). The CDR3 runs 12 residues. The V gene lost 1 base and the J gene lost 1 base, with 0 bases spanning the gap. The CDR3 DNA is TGTGCCACCAGCAGAGGCACAGATACGCAGTATTTT. This codes for CATSRGTDTQYF.

This clone was detected once. The J gene is TRBJ1-2, the V gene TRBV29-1, with D possibly matching TRBD1 (6 bases). The CDR3 spans 14 residues. Germline CDR1 SQVTM, CDR2 ANQGSEA. With 4 bases removed from V and 7 bases from J, the gap between germline ends came to 19 bases. Here the CDR3 reads CSVAGLYVGGGYTF. The CDR3 nucleotides read TGCAGCGTTGCCGGCCTCTACGTAGGGGGTGGCTACACCTTC. Full variable domain (missing parts from reference TRBV29-1 and TRBJ1-2): SAVISQKPSRDICQRGTSLTIQCQVDSQVTMMFWYRQQPGQSLTLIATANQGSEATYESGFVIDKFPISRPNLTFSTLTVSNMSPEDSSIYLCSVAGLYVGGGYTFGSGTRLTVV.

DNA for the CDR3: TGCGCCAGCAGCCCCCGACAGGGGCATTGGGATAACTATGGCTACACCTTC. As protein: CASSPRQGHWDNYGYTF. V is TRBV4-1 and J is TRBJ1-2; 8 bases match TRBD1. The CDR3 is 17 amino acids. In germline, CDR1 is MGHRA, CDR2 YSYEKL. V was clipped by 4 bases and J by 1 base; unmatched bases: 11.

This chain joins TRBV9 and TRBJ1-3; no definite D call. The germline V and J ends were trimmed by 0 bases and 0 bases, with 7 bases remaining between them. The CDR3 extends over 15 amino acids. Germline V lookup: CDR1 SGDLS, CDR2 YYNGEE. The CDR3 region has the DNA TGTGCCAGCAGCGTAGGCGGAGGCTCTGGAAACACCATATATTTT. Protein: CASSVGGGSGNTIYF. Drawing the rest from reference TRBV9 and TRBJ1-3, the complete variable domain is DSGVTQTPKHLITATGQRVTLRCSPRSGDLSVYWYQQSLDQGLQFLIQYYNGEERAKGNILERFSAQQFPDLHSELNLSSLELGDSALYFCASSVGGGSGNTIYFGEGSWLTVV.

The chain recombines TRBV9 with TRBJ1-5; D possibly corresponds to TRBD1 (6 bases). The V end lost 4 bases, the J end lost 7 bases, and 15 bases lay between the germline ends. Germline V gene data show CDR1 as SGDLS and CDR2 as YYNGEE. CDR3 size: 14 residues. The DNA of the CDR3 is TGTGCCAGCAGCTCTCAACAGGGTAGCCAGCCCCAGCATTTT. Protein product: CASSSQQGSQPQHF. Looking up the rest from reference TRBV9 and TRBJ1-5 gives the full variable domain: DSGVTQTPKHLITATGQRVTLRCSPRSGDLSVYWYQQSLDQGLQFLIQYYNGEERAKGNILERFSAQQFPDLHSELNLSSLELGDSALYFCASSSQQGSQPQHFGDGTRLSIL.

The chain carries TRBV7-2 and TRBJ1-1; the D gene is possibly TRBD1 (5 bases). V was shortened by 1 base and J by 1 base, with 13 bases between the two germline ends. The V gene's germline CDR1 is SGHTA and CDR2 FQGNSA. CDR3 length equals 16 residues. This CDR3 is CASSLEALGANTEAFF. The CDR3 region has the DNA TGTGCCAGCAGCTTAGAGGCTCTCGGGGCGAACACTGAAGCTTTCTTT.

This clone was detected once. The chain combines TRBV19 with TRBJ2-2; no clear D gene. V was trimmed by 2 bases and J by 3 bases, leaving 4 bases between them. CDR1 LNHDA and CDR2 SQIVND come from the germline V gene (reference sequence). This CDR3 is built from 13 residues. CDR3 bases: TGTGCCAGTAGTATAAGGGACACCGGGGAGCTGTTTTTT. It is translated as CASSIRDTGELFF.

At least ten counts were recorded for this clone. The chain carries TRBV19 and TRBJ1-1; D call uncertain. The V end was cut by 1 base, the J end by 2 bases, with 23 bases between. This CDR3 region has 19 residues. From germline, CDR1 is LNHDA and CDR2 SQIVND (reference sequence). The CDR3 DNA sequence: TGTGCCAGTAGTATAGCTGGAGCGGGTTTCGGGGAAGTAAACACTGAAGCTTTCTTT. This encodes CASSIAGAGFGEVNTEAFF.

The chain is built from TRBV30 and TRBJ1-2; the D is unclear. The CDR3 runs to 13 residues. V gave up 6 bases and J gave up 8 bases, with 19 bases separating them. From germline, CDR1 is GTSNPN and CDR2 SVGIG (reference sequence). The CDR3 bases are TGTGCCTGCAGGAAATTGGGAACAAGCGGCTACACCTTC. Translated, it gives CACRKLGTSGYTF.

Relative to its sample, this clone is large (0.1 to 1%). The chain employs TRBV7-3 and TRBJ2-7, with TRBD2 matching over 9 bases. From germline, CDR1 is SGHTA and CDR2 FQGTGA. V was clipped by 5 bases and J by 3 bases; unmatched bases: 8. CDR3 length: 15 amino acids. CDR3 coding DNA: TGTGCCAGCAGCCCCGGGGAAGCGGGAGGCTACGAGCAGTACTTC. This gives the protein CASSPGEAGGYEQYF.